This TCR beta chain was sequenced during a study of blood T cell repertoires in COVID-19. The table came from immunoSEQ multiplex PCR; TCRdb's copy has only in-frame clones and leaves some out. The table includes approximately 220,000 clones, 88% detected once. The CDR3 has 15 residues. Germline V lookup: CDR1 MNHEY, CDR2 SMNVEV (reference sequence). The trim removed 3 bases at V and 6 bases at J, leaving 8 bases unmatched. The source is a woman aged 25 to 39 who had recovered from COVID-19. Sequenced material: PBMCs or T cells enriched from blood (not recorded which). The chain carries TRBV27 and TRBJ2-3; 8 nucleotides agree with TRBD2. CDR3 DNA: TGTGCCAGCAGTTTTAGCGGTCGGGGGGGGGATACGCAGTATTTT. Its translation is CASSFSGRGGDTQYF.